The 29 T cell receptor beta chains in this list originate from one sample, sequenced in a study of regulatory T cells in long-lasting Graves disease. Researchers made TCR beta libraries by using iRepertoire HTBI primers and running Arm-PCR on CDR3 regions. From the multiplex PCR reads, TCRdb called clonotypes with MiXCR, one entry per CDR3 protein. The sample holds over 450,000 distinct CDR3 sequences, 9.5% to 15% seen once. Time point reported: newly diagnosed GD, antithyroid drugs for less than 3 months. The TCR library used RNA extracted from PBMCs. These same records also appear under a second study, on T cells in Graves' hyperthyroidism and ophthalmopathy.

This sample comprised peripheral blood mononuclear cells (PBMCs), obtained at new diagnosis, from a patient treated with antithyroid drugs. Receptors were obtained from a woman in her 30s with Graves disease.

This clonotype was recorded many times. The chain uses TRBV12-3 or TRBV12-4 and TRBJ2-1; D possibly corresponds to TRBD2 (5 bases). The V end lost 2 bases, the J end lost 4 bases, and 9 bases lay between the germline ends. This CDR3 comprises 14 residues. This CDR3 is CASSLSRTYNEQFF. In DNA, the CDR3 is TGTGCCAGCAGTTTATCTCGGACTTACAATGAGCAGTTCTTC.

This clonotype came up a few times. The rearrangement links TRBV29-1 to TRBJ2-1, with TRBD2 matching 8 bases. Unmatched junction bases numbered 11, after V lost 1 base and J lost 9 bases. From germline, CDR1 is SQVTM and CDR2 ANQGSEA. CDR3 length: 15 residues. CDR3 sequence: CSVEVTGGPDGEQFF. CDR3 sequence (DNA): TGCAGCGTTGAAGTTACGGGAGGGCCGGATGGTGAGCAGTTCTTC.

This clonotype occurred a few times. J is TRBJ2-7 and V is TRBV12-3 or TRBV12-4; D remains unclear. With 1 base removed from V and 2 bases from J, the gap between germline ends came to 12 bases. This CDR3 contains 15 residues. As DNA, the CDR3 is TGTGCCAGCAGTTTAGAGGCCAGCACCGCCTACGAGCAGTACTTC. It specifies CASSLEASTAYEQYF.

This clonotype was picked up many times. The chain joins TRBV19 to TRBJ1-1; no definite D call. The CDR3 has 16 residues. Germline CDR1 reads LNHDA; CDR2 reads SQIVND (reference sequence). The V and J ends lost 0 bases and 0 bases respectively, with 11 bases between them. The CDR3 here is CASSIDLESMNTEAFF. The CDR3 DNA reads TGTGCCAGTAGTATAGATCTCGAGAGCATGAACACTGAAGCTTTCTTT.

This clonotype was recorded at least ten times. This chain joins TRBV2 and TRBJ2-5; 11 positions agree with TRBD2. The length of the CDR3 is 19 residues. Trimming took 0 bases from V and 6 from J; bases not matched to a gene: 15. CDR1 SNHLY and CDR2 FYNNEI come from the germline V gene. The CDR3 protein is CASSEAGGSLAGDRKTQYF. The CDR3 coding sequence is TGTGCCAGCAGTGAAGCTGGGGGGTCACTAGCGGGAGATCGGAAGACCCAGTACTTC.

The V and J genes are TRBV15 and TRBJ2-7; the D call may be TRBD1 or TRBD2 (7 bases each). V lost 5 bases and J lost 7, with 15 bases in between. Germline CDR1 is LNHNV and CDR2 is YYDKDF (reference sequence). This CDR3 is built from 13 residues. The CDR3 DNA is TGTGCCACCAGCCGCCCAGGGGGGGGGGAGCAGTACTTC. Protein: CATSRPGGGEQYF.

This clonotype has at least ten counts. This chain uses TRBV19 with TRBJ2-3, with D possibly matching TRBD2 (6 bases). With 10 bases removed from V and 1 base from J, the gap between germline ends came to 15 bases. The V gene's germline CDR1 is LNHDA and CDR2 SQIVND (reference sequence). The CDR3 spans 14 residues. The CDR3: CATTLGRGTDTQYF. DNA of the CDR3: TGTGCCACAACCCTCGGGAGAGGCACAGATACGCAGTATTTT.

The V call is TRBV12-3 or TRBV12-4, the J call TRBJ1-1; 9 bases match TRBD1. The CDR3 is made up of 15 amino acids. V was pared by 6 bases and J by 5 bases, with 10 bases of the junction left unmatched. CDR3 amino acids: CASRGDRAKTTEAFF. Here the CDR3 DNA reads TGTGCCAGCAGGGGGGACAGGGCTAAGACTACTGAAGCTTTCTTT.

This clonotype was observed many times. CDR3 region: CSAGHRDSGNTIYF. The CDR3 DNA reads as TGCAGTGCTGGCCACAGGGACTCTGGAAACACCATATATTTT. The chain has TRBV20-1 and TRBJ1-3; D possibly corresponds to TRBD1 (6 bases). Germline V gene sequence: CDR1 DFQATT, CDR2 SNEGSKA (reference sequence). Trimming stripped 5 bases from V and 0 bases from J, with 11 bases between. This CDR3 region has 14 residues.

This clonotype has more than one count but fewer than ten. Its ends do not fully match the called genes, so a read error is possible. The chain has TRBV27 and TRBJ1-1; TRBD1 matches at 11 bases. The CDR3 is 16 amino acids. Germline V gives CDR1 MNHEY, CDR2 SMNVEV (reference sequence). The CDR3 here is CASSVRTGGGGTEALF. Written as DNA, the CDR3 is TGTGCCAGCAGTGTCCGGACAGGGGGCGGGGGTACTGAAGCTCTCTTT.

There are many counts of this clonotype. This sequence joins TRBV30 and TRBJ1-2; the D gene is possibly TRBD1 (6 bases). This CDR3 is built from 17 residues. Trimming took 0 bases from V and 5 from J, leaving 22 bases between them. The germline CDR1 and CDR2 sequences are GTSNPN and SVGIG (reference sequence). The CDR3 DNA reads as TGTGCCTGGAGTGTACTCCCCCGGACAGACATGGAGTATGGCTACACCTTC. This encodes CAWSVLPRTDMEYGYTF.

This clonotype occurred many times. The gene calls are TRBV28 and TRBJ1-1; 11 nucleotides match TRBD1. Germline values: CDR1 MDHEN, CDR2 SYDVKM. CDR3 size: 15 residues. J was trimmed by 5 bases and V by 2 bases; bases with no gene match: 4. This CDR3 reads CASSLTGTGGTEAFF. The CDR3, as DNA: TGTGCCAGCAGTTTAACGGGGACAGGGGGGACTGAAGCTTTCTTT. The full variable domain, completed using reference TRBV28 and TRBJ1-1, is DVKVTQSSRYLVKRTGEKVFLECVQDMDHENMFWYRQDPGLGLRLIYFSYDVKMKEKGDIPEGYSVSREKKERFSLILESASTNQTSMYLCASSLTGTGGTEAFFGQGTRLTVV.

This clonotype was picked up a small number of times. The junction departs from the called germline gene at one end, perhaps through a read error. Here the CDR3 reads CASSPVAGGPDPQQF. The CDR3 DNA reads as TGTGCCAGCTCACCAGTAGCGGGGGGCCCAGACCCCCAGCAATTT. The rearrangement uses TRBV18 and TRBJ1-5, with D tentatively TRBD1 (6 bases). The CDR3 sequence is 15 residues long. Germline V gene data show CDR1 as KGHSH and CDR2 as LQKENI.

This clonotype was seen many times. The chain recombines TRBV20-1 with TRBJ2-1; no definite D call. With 5 bases removed from V and 9 bases from J, the gap between germline ends came to 14 bases. The CDR3 contains 12 residues. Germline loops: CDR1 DFQATT, CDR2 SNEGSKA (reference sequence). The CDR3 protein is CSAGSSAIEQFF. CDR3 DNA sequence: TGCAGTGCTGGGTCCTCCGCCATTGAGCAGTTCTTC.

The chain combines TRBV6-5 with TRBJ2-1; 10 bases are shared with TRBD2. J lost 9 bases, V lost 0 bases, and 8 bases had no gene match. In germline, CDR1 is MNHEY, CDR2 SVGAGI. This CDR3 spans 16 amino acids. The CDR3 loop is CASSYSAGGPIGEQFF. CDR3 nucleotides: TGTGCCAGCAGTTACTCAGCGGGAGGGCCAATCGGTGAGCAGTTCTTC.

On this clonotype: This may be a read error: a much more frequent sequence differs by one nucleotide. V and J are TRBV7-2 and TRBJ2-7; no clear D gene. CDR3 length: 16 amino acids. Trimming left V 2 bases short and J 5 bases short, with 19 bases between. From germline, CDR1 is SGHTA and CDR2 FQGNSA. Here the CDR3 reads CASSLIAGPSAHEQYF. CDR3 coding DNA: TGTGCCAGCAGCTTAATCGCCGGGCCTTCGGCCCACGAGCAGTACTTC.

V gene TRBV5-1 combines with J gene TRBJ2-3, with 10 bases lining up with TRBD1. Trimming took 2 bases from V and 10 from J; bases not matched to a gene: 1. The CDR3 has 12 residues. Germline values: CDR1 SGHRS, CDR2 YFSETQ. The CDR3 DNA is TGCGCCAGCAGCTTAGACAGGGGGCCGCAGTATTTT. It specifies CASSLDRGPQYF. The full variable domain, with the rest looked up from reference TRBV5-1 and TRBJ2-3, is KAGVTQTPRYLIKTRGQQVTLSCSPISGHRSVSWYQQTPGQGLQFLFEYFSETQRNKGNFPGRFSGRQFSNSRSEMNVSTLELGDSALYLCASSLDRGPQYFGPGTRLTVL.

CDR3 loop: CASSQMWGGNTIYF. Written as DNA, the CDR3 is TGTGCCAGCAGCCAAATGTGGGGCGGAAACACCATATATTTT. J is TRBJ1-3 and V is TRBV4-2; tentatively, D is TRBD1 (5 bases). V gave up 2 bases and J gave up 4 bases, with 9 bases separating them. Germline assignment: CDR1 LGHNA and CDR2 YNFKEQ. CDR3 length: 14 amino acids.

There are a few counts of this clonotype. The J gene is TRBJ2-7, the V gene TRBV9; tentatively, D is TRBD2 (6 bases). This CDR3 has 14 amino acids. The V gene lost 2 bases and the J gene lost 2 bases, with 11 bases spanning the gap. The germline gives CDR1 SGDLS, CDR2 YYNGEE. CDR3 nucleotides: TGTGCCAGCAGCGTGGGTAGCGGCACCTACGAGCAGTACTTC. This codes for CASSVGSGTYEQYF. The whole variable domain, remainder taken from reference TRBV9 and TRBJ2-7, is DSGVTQTPKHLITATGQRVTLRCSPRSGDLSVYWYQQSLDQGLQFLIQYYNGEERAKGNILERFSAQQFPDLHSELNLSSLELGDSALYFCASSVGSGTYEQYFGPGTRLTVT.

Ten or more counts support this clonotype. This chain links TRBV2 with TRBJ1-2; D is unresolved. This CDR3 has 12 amino acids. The V gene lost 5 bases and the J gene lost 2 bases, with 6 bases spanning the gap. CDR1 is SNHLY and CDR2 is FYNNEI in the germline V gene. The CDR3 sequence: CASSSDNYGYTF. CDR3 nucleotides: TGTGCCAGCAGTTCGGACAACTATGGCTACACCTTC.

This clonotype was observed at least ten times. The chain recombines TRBV10-1 with TRBJ2-7, with 8 bases fitting TRBD2. The CDR3 totals 15 residues. CDR1 WNHNN and CDR2 SYGVQD come from the germline V gene (reference sequence). V shed 0 bases, J shed 4 bases, and the junction held 5 bases outside the gene matches. CDR3 in DNA: TGCGCCAGCAGTGAGTCGACTAGCGCGGGGTACGAGCAGTACTTC. This codes for CASSESTSAGYEQYF.

This clonotype has a count of ten or more. A junction boundary mismatches the germline segment, possibly from a read error. The gene calls are TRBV5-1 and TRBJ2-3, with TRBD2 identical over 7 bases. Germline V CDR1 and CDR2: SGHRS, YFSETQ. This CDR3 region has 17 residues. The CDR3 DNA follows: TGTGCCAGCAGCCTCCGCCCGGCGGGAGACAGCACAGATACGCAGTATTTT. It translates to CASSLRPAGDSTDTQYF.

Notes on this clonotype: With a much larger clone just one base away, this may be a read error. Since no conserved phenylalanine or tryptophan closes the CDR3, a read error is the likely cause. The CDR3 DNA follows: TGTGCCAGCAGCCCCCCAACCCGAGGGTCCGGAGTCGATTCACCCCTCCACCTT. It encodes CASSPPTRGSGVDSPLHL. The chain has TRBV28 and TRBJ1-6; D is undetermined. The V end was cut by 6 bases, the J end by 8 bases, with 26 bases between. The CDR3 runs to 18 residues. From germline, CDR1 is MDHEN and CDR2 SYDVKM.

This clonotype showed up many times. V usage is TRBV6-1 and J usage is TRBJ1-1; 7 bases map to TRBD1. The CDR3 is 13 amino acids. Unmatched junction bases numbered 6, after V lost 7 bases and J lost 4 bases. The germline CDR1 and CDR2 sequences are MNHNS and SASEGT. The CDR3 is CASTRTGFTEAFF. The CDR3 bases are TGTGCCAGCACCAGGACAGGATTCACTGAAGCTTTCTTT.

Many counts were recorded for this clonotype. J is TRBJ1-1 and V is TRBV11-3; 8 bases fit TRBD1. This CDR3 is 14 amino acids long. V gave up 5 bases and J gave up 1 base; unmatched junction bases: 3. Germline CDR1 is SGHNT and CDR2 is YENEEA. The CDR3, as DNA: TGTGCCAGCAGCAGACAGGGGCAGAACACTGAAGCTTTCTTT. Protein: CASSRQGQNTEAFF.

V usage is TRBV7-9 and J usage is TRBJ1-3; D unresolved. This CDR3 has 12 amino acids. V was trimmed by 8 bases and J by 6 bases, leaving 11 bases between them. Looked up from germline, CDR1 is SEHNR and CDR2 is FQNEAQ (reference sequence). As DNA, the CDR3 is TGTGCCAGCTCGGACGCCGAAAACACCATATATTTT. It codes for CASSDAENTIYF.

There are a few counts of this clonotype. This rearrangement joins TRBV11-2 to TRBJ2-3; 8 nucleotides line up with TRBD2. This CDR3 is 18 amino acids long. Unmatched junction bases numbered 11, after V lost 1 base and J lost 2 bases. Germline values: CDR1 SGHAT, CDR2 FQNNGV. CDR3 region: CASSLVRWGSGNTDTQYF. The CDR3 DNA sequence: TGTGCCAGCAGCTTAGTTAGGTGGGGTAGCGGGAACACAGATACGCAGTATTTT.

Concerning this clonotype itself: With a much larger clone just one base away, this may be a read error. V gene TRBV2 combines with J gene TRBJ2-1; TRBD2 might be the D (5 bases). The CDR3 is made up of 16 amino acids. Germline values: CDR1 SNHLY, CDR2 FYNNEI. The CDR3 protein is CASRTSRDIYNHERFF. The CDR3 region has the DNA TGTGCCAGCAGGACTTCCCGGGATATATATAATCATGAGCGGTTCTTC.

The V call is TRBV20-1, the J call TRBJ1-1; no definite D call. The germline CDR1 and CDR2 sequences are DFQATT and SNEGSKA (reference sequence). Trimming removed 5 bases at V and 0 bases at J, with 16 bases between. The CDR3 sequence is 15 residues long. CDR3 sequence reads: CSALTDGYLNTEAFF. The CDR3 DNA follows: TGCAGTGCTCTAACGGACGGGTATTTGAACACTGAAGCTTTCTTT.